In this sample, the clone carrying this TCR beta chain turned up once. This entry is derived from a study of blood T cell repertoires in COVID-19. Study overall: PBMCs, B-cell-depleted T cells, or T cells were the source of the cDNA or gDNA that made up the material.

This CDR3 spans 15 amino acids. Germline V CDR1 and CDR2: LGHNA, YNFKEQ. V was clipped by 1 base and J by 1 base, with 10 bases between them. Here immunoSEQ multiplex PCR was the method, and the copy in TCRdb shows in-frame clones only, minus some. The sample gives some 93,000 clones, roughly 90% of which show up once; around a sixth is in the top ten. The receptor comes from a woman older than 75 with acute or convalescent COVID-19. Source material: peripheral blood. This chain uses TRBV4-2 with TRBJ1-1, with D unclear. The CDR3 region is CASSQVGRQNTEAFF. The CDR3 DNA sequence: TGTGCCAGCAGCCAAGTTGGCAGACAGAACACTGAAGCTTTCTTT.